The 17 T cell receptor beta chains below come from one sample, sequenced in a study of beta chain features in type 1 diabetes. Findings of the study overall: Shortening that was moderate but significant affected the TCRB CDR3s of Type 1 diabetes patients in all four CD4+ subsets.

These receptors have no known antigen. Expressed TCRB transcripts got sequenced, as all isolated RNA was reverse transcribed. TCRdb's copy holds only in-frame clones and misses some; the assay was immunoSEQ multiplex PCR. The sample holds about 190,000 clones, under 9.5% seen once. Sample: central memory CD4+ T cells from blood. The receptor source for this set is a man aged 18 to 29 with type 1 diabetes.

In its sample, this clone was seen a few times. The genes are TRBV30 and TRBJ1-3; 7 nucleotides match TRBD1. V lost 4 bases and J lost 4; bases outside the gene matches: 1. Looked up from germline, CDR1 is GTSNPN and CDR2 is SVGIG (reference sequence). The CDR3 has 12 residues. The CDR3 sequence is CAWTRGGNTIYF. CDR3 sequence (DNA): TGTGCCTGGACCAGGGGGGGAAACACCATATATTTT.

The chain recombines TRBV9 with TRBJ1-2; D is possibly TRBD1 (5 bases). Trimming cost V 3 bases and J 5 bases, with 8 bases left between them. Germline lookup yields CDR1 SGDLS and CDR2 YYNGEE. The CDR3 is made up of 12 amino acids. The chain's CDR3 is CASSERGYGYTF. The CDR3 DNA reads TGTGCCAGCAGCGAAAGGGGTTATGGCTACACCTTC.

This clone has a handful of counts. This chain joins TRBV11-2 and TRBJ1-4; 10 bases align to TRBD1. The V gene's germline CDR1 is SGHAT and CDR2 FQNNGV. The CDR3 contains 14 residues. The V gene end was trimmed by 5 bases and the J gene end by 8 bases; junction bases not matched to a gene: 5. CDR3 region: CASSRGTGDEKLFF. In DNA form, the CDR3 reads TGTGCCAGCAGCCGCGGGACAGGGGACGAAAAACTGTTTTTT.

In the case of this clone: The sample has other DNA sequences that encode this CDR3 too. This sequence joins TRBV7-9 and TRBJ2-5; D is ambiguous. Germline CDR1 SEHNR, CDR2 FQNEAQ (reference sequence). There are 14 residues in the CDR3. Trimming cost V 1 base and J 2 bases, with 8 bases left between them. CDR3 loop: CASSLVTGQETQYF. The CDR3 DNA sequence: TGTGCCAGCAGCTTAGTTACTGGTCAAGAGACCCAGTACTTC.

This clone was counted between two and nine times. The chain recombines TRBV7-9 with TRBJ2-1; D possibly corresponds to TRBD2 (6 bases). Germline CDR1 and CDR2: SEHNR and FQNEAQ (reference sequence). The V end was cut by 0 bases, the J end by 5 bases, with 20 bases between. This CDR3 contains 18 residues. The CDR3 DNA is TGTGCCAGCAGCTTAGCGGGAAGTCGGCGGGGAGGTAACAATGAGCAGTTCTTC. Translated: CASSLAGSRRGGNNEQFF.

DNA for the CDR3: TGCAGCGTGTCAGAACAGGGGGGGGATTCACCCCTCCACTTT. It specifies CSVSEQGGDSPLHF. V and J are TRBV29-1 and TRBJ1-6; 8 positions agree with TRBD1. This CDR3 spans 14 amino acids. Trimming took 6 bases from V and 8 from J; bases not matched to a gene: 9. The germline V gene has CDR1 SQVTM and CDR2 ANQGSEA.

This clone has just a few counts. This chain links TRBV30 with TRBJ1-1, with TRBD1 as a possible D gene (5 bases). V was trimmed by 0 bases and J by 6 bases, leaving 14 bases between them. CDR1 and CDR2 (germline): GTSNPN, SVGIG (reference sequence). The length of the CDR3 is 14 residues. CDR3 sequence (DNA): TGTGCCTGGAGTGTACTCGGGGGGATGGCTGAAGCTTTCTTT. Translated: CAWSVLGGMAEAFF.

V usage is TRBV4-1 and J usage is TRBJ2-1, with a tentative D call TRBD1 (5 bases). CDR3 size: 15 residues. Germline CDR1 MGHRA, CDR2 YSYEKL. Trimming removed 0 bases at V and 4 bases at J, with 10 bases between. CDR3 sequence: CASSQDTGHYNEQFF. CDR3 sequence (DNA): TGCGCCAGCAGCCAAGATACAGGCCATTACAATGAGCAGTTCTTC.

This sequence joins TRBV11-2 and TRBJ1-1, with 8 bases identical to TRBD1. The CDR3 length is 16 residues. Per the germline V gene, CDR1 is SGHAT and CDR2 is FQNNGV. V gave up 5 bases and J gave up 4 bases; unmatched junction bases: 12. The CDR3 sequence: CASSPRTGQGSTEAFF. CDR3 DNA: TGTGCCAGCAGCCCCCGGACAGGGCAGGGGAGCACTGAAGCTTTCTTT.

V is TRBV20-1 and J is TRBJ2-3, with D tentatively TRBD1 (5 bases). This CDR3 has 10 residues. Germline assignment: CDR1 DFQATT and CDR2 SNEGSKA (reference sequence). As DNA, the CDR3 is TGCAGGGCAGGGTCAGATACGCAGTATTTT. Translated, it gives CRAGSDTQYF.

This clone was observed a few times. This sequence joins TRBV5-1 and TRBJ1-1; the D is unclear. Trimming cost V 1 base and J 2 bases, with 6 bases left between them. The CDR3 sequence is 13 residues long. Germline V gives CDR1 SGHRS, CDR2 YFSETQ. The CDR3 sequence: CASSLLTNTEAFF. The CDR3 DNA sequence: TGCGCCAGCAGCTTGCTGACAAACACTGAAGCTTTCTTT.

This clone showed up just a few times. The chain links TRBV6-6 to TRBJ1-1; 9 nucleotides line up with TRBD1. V dropped 6 bases and J dropped 1; count of bases not matched to a gene: 3. The CDR3 runs to 14 residues. Germline V gene lookup returns CDR1 MNHNY and CDR2 SVGAGI (reference sequence). For the CDR3, the DNA is TGTGCCAGCAGGACGGGACAGGGGAACACTGAAGCTTTCTTT. Its translation is CASRTGQGNTEAFF.

This clone turned up a few times. The V gene is TRBV2, the J gene TRBJ2-4; 10 bases match TRBD1. Trimming at V came to 7 bases and at J to 6 bases, leaving 6 bases not matched to a gene. The length of the CDR3 is 14 residues. The germline V gene has CDR1 SNHLY and CDR2 FYNNEI. This CDR3 reads CASKLGQGGNIQYF. In nucleotides, the CDR3 is TGTGCCAGCAAGTTAGGACAGGGGGGAAACATTCAGTACTTC.

This clone was picked up a small number of times. The rearrangement links TRBV7-2 to TRBJ2-3; 15 bases line up with TRBD2. CDR3 size: 18 residues. The J segment lost 0 bases and the V segment lost 4 bases, leaving 5 bases of the junction unmatched. In germline, CDR1 is SGHTA, CDR2 FQGNSA. The CDR3 bases are TGTGCCAGCAGCTACTCCGGGACTAGCGGGGGGAGCACAGATACGCAGTATTTT. Protein sequence: CASSYSGTSGGSTDTQYF.

This clone showed up just a few times. The rearrangement joins TRBV2 to TRBJ1-2, with TRBD1 identical over 9 bases. Germline V lookup: CDR1 SNHLY, CDR2 FYNNEI. V trimming: 6 bases; J trimming: 13 bases; junction bases outside the gene matches: 9. The CDR3 has 12 amino acids. The CDR3 loop is CASSGGDRVLTF. The CDR3 DNA follows: TGTGCCAGCAGCGGGGGGGACAGGGTTCTCACCTTC.

The CDR3 DNA reads TGTGCCAGCAGTTTCGGACTAGCGGGGACCCAAGAGACCCAGTACTTC. Its translation: CASSFGLAGTQETQYF. The chain employs TRBV6-5 and TRBJ2-5, with 12 bases fitting TRBD2. J lost 1 base, V lost 4 bases, and 4 bases had no gene match. The CDR3 is 16 residues long. Germline V gives CDR1 MNHEY, CDR2 SVGAGI.

The chain combines TRBV6-1 with TRBJ1-2, with 8 positions matching TRBD1. Germline trimming cut 10 bases from V and 5 bases from J; bases unmatched to any gene: 6. The germline V gene encodes CDR1 MNHNS and CDR2 SASEGT. This CDR3 spans 12 amino acids. The CDR3 protein is CANYGQGYGYTF. The CDR3 nucleotides are TGTGCCAATTACGGACAGGGTTATGGCTACACCTTC.